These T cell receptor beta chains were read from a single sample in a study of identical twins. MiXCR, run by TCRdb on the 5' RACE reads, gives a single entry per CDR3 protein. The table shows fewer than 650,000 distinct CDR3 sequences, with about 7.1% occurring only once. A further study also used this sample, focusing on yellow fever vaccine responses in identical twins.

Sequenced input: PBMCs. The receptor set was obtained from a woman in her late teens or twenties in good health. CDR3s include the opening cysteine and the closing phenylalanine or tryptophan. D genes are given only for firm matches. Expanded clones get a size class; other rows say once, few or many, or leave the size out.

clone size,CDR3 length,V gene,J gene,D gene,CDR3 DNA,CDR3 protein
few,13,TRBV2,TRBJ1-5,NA,TGTGCCAGCAGTGGACAGAGGGCCCAGCCCCAGCATTTT,CASSGQRAQPQHF
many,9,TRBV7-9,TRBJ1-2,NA,TGTGCCAGCAGCTTTGGGTACACCTTC,CASSFGYTF
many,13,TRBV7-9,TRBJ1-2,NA,TGTGCCAGCAGCTTCCAACGAGGTGGTGGCTACACCTTC,CASSFQRGGGYTF
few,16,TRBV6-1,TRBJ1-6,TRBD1,TGTGCCAGCACCCGAACCGGGACAGGGTTTAATTCACCCCTCCACTTT,CASTRTGTGFNSPLHF
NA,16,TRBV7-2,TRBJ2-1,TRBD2,TGTGCCAGCAGCACTGCTAGCGGGAGGCCTTGGGATGAGCAGTTCTTC,CASSTASGRPWDEQFF
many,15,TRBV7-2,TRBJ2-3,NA,TGTGCCAGCAGCTTAGCGGGGGTCCCCTCAGATACGCAGTATTTT,CASSLAGVPSDTQYF
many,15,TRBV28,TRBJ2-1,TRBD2,TGTGCCAGCAGTCGTCGGACTAGCGGCTACAATGAGCAGTTCTTC,CASSRRTSGYNEQFF
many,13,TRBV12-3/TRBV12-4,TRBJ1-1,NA,TGTGCCAGCAGCTTCCTGGGGTACACTGAAGCTTTCTTT,CASSFLGYTEAFF
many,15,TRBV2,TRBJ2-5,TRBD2,TGTGCCAGCAGAAATCTAGCGGGAGGGCCCCAGACCCAGTACTTC,CASRNLAGGPQTQYF
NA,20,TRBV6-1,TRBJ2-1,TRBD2,TGTGCCAGCAGTGAAGTTCCTCTAGCGGGAGTACGGGGCTCCTACAATGAGCAGTTCTTC,CASSEVPLAGVRGSYNEQFF
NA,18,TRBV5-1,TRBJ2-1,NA,TGCGCCAGCAGTCCCGGAGACACGGGACTGGTCTCCTACAATGAGCAGTTCTTC,CASSPGDTGLVSYNEQFF
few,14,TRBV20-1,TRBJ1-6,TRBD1,TGCAGTGCCCTAAGCCGGGACAGGGGTTCACCCCTCCACTTT,CSALSRDRGSPLHF
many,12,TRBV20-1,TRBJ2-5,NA,TGCAGTGCGGTTAGGTGGCAAGAGACCCAGTACTTC,CSAVRWQETQYF
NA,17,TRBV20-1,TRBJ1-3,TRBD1,TGCAGTGCCACCGGGACAGGGGGCCTTTCAACTGGAAACACCATATATTTT,CSATGTGGLSTGNTIYF
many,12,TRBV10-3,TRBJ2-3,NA,TGTGCCATCAGCTCCTCGACAGATACGCAGTATTTT,CAISSSTDTQYF
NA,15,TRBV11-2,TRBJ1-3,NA,TGTGCCGGAAGGACAGACCCCACGCCCGGAAACACCATATATTTT,CAGRTDPTPGNTIYF
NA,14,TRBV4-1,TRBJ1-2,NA,TGCGCCAGCAGCAAAGATATCCAGGGTCATGGCTACACCTTC,CASSKDIQGHGYTF
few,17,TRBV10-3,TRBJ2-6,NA,TGTGCCATCAGAACACCGGGACAAAGCTCTGGGGCCAACGTCCTGACTTTC,CAIRTPGQSSGANVLTF
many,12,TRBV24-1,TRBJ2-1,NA,TGTGCCACCAGTGTCGACAGTCGGGAGCAGTTCTTC,CATSVDSREQFF
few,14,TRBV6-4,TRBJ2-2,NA,TGTGCCAGCAGTGACAGGCCTGGTACCGGGGAGCTGTTTTTT,CASSDRPGTGELFF
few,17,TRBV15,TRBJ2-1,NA,TGTGCCACCAGCAGAGATTACGATCGGGGGCCCTACAATGAGCAGTTCTTC,CATSRDYDRGPYNEQFF
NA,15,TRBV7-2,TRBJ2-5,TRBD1,TGTGCCAGCAGCACTGGACAGGGGGCAGGGGAGACCCAGTACTTC,CASSTGQGAGETQYF
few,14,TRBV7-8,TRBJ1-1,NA,TGTGCCAGCAGCCCTCGGTGGAGGGACACTGAAGCTTTCTTT,CASSPRWRDTEAFF
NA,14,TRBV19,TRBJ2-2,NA,TGTGCCAGTAGTATGGATCGGGGAATCGGGGAGCTGTTTTTT,CASSMDRGIGELFF
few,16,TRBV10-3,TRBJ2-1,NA,TGTGCCATCAGTGAAGCCACATTTTGGGGGGACAATGAGCAGTTCTTC,CAISEATFWGDNEQFF
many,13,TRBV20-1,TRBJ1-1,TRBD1,TGCAGTGCCTTGACAGGGATGAACACTGAAGCTTTCTTT,CSALTGMNTEAFF
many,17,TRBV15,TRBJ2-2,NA,TGTGCCACCAGCCCCACCACTCCGAGGGGGAAGGAGGGGGAGCTGTTTTTT,CATSPTTPRGKEGELFF
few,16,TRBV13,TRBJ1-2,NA,TGTGCCAGCAGCCCCTGGGAGTCGCGGGTTAACTATGGCTACACCTTC,CASSPWESRVNYGYTF
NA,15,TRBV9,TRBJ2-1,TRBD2,TGTGCCAGCAGCGCCGCGGGGGGGTTCTACAATGAGCAGTTCTTC,CASSAAGGFYNEQFF
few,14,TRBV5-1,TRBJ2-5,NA,TGCGCCAGCAGCTTGGGGCCTTTCGGGGAGACCCAGTACTTC,CASSLGPFGETQYF
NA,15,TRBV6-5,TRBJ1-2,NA,TGTGCCAGCAGTTACACAAATCGGGACGGCTATGGCTACACCTTC,CASSYTNRDGYGYTF
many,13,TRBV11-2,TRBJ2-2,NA,TGTGCCAGCAGCTTTTACAGCACCGGGGAGCTGTTTTTT,CASSFYSTGELFF
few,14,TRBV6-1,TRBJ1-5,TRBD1,TGTGCCAGCTCCGGACAGGGGGTAGGTCAGCCCCAGCATTTT,CASSGQGVGQPQHF
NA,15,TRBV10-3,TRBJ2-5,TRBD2,TGTGCCATCAGAACTAGCGGGGGGGCCGGTGAGACCCAGTACTTC,CAIRTSGGAGETQYF
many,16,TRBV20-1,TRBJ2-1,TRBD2,TGCAGTGCTAGAGATCAGGAGCGGGAGGCCTACAATGAGCAGTTCTTC,CSARDQEREAYNEQFF
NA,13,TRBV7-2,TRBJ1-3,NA,TGTGCCGGCAGCCTTAAGTCTGGAAACACCATATATTTT,CAGSLKSGNTIYF
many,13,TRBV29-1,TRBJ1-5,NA,TGCAGCGTGACAGCGGGTTTTAATCAGCCCCAGCATTTT,CSVTAGFNQPQHF
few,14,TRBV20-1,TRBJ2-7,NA,TGCAGTGCCACACCCACAGGGTTAGGCTACGAGCAGTACTTC,CSATPTGLGYEQYF